This T cell receptor (beta chain) was profiled in a study of T cell repertoires in cytomegalovirus infection. For the study at large: Both CMV infection and a matching HLA type were indicated by public TCR beta signatures.

With V trimmed by 3 bases and J by 0 bases, 5 bases remained unmatched. The CDR3 contains 17 residues. Germline CDR1 SGHVS, CDR2 FNYEAQ. Concerning this clonotype itself: Its antigen is not identified.

TCRdb recomputed calls from the reads with MiXCR, one row per CDR3 protein. Of some 700,000 distinct CDR3 sequences listed, roughly 35% are singletons. General observations from the study: Within the response measured ex vivo, HLA-C-restricted CMV-specific TCR beta clonotypes were dominant.

The TCR originated in a human donor in good health (CMV status not recorded). Some clones in this sample may be carry-over from other donors' samples. The chain links TRBV7-6 to TRBJ2-6; TRBD1 agrees at 7 bases. Specimen: PBMCs. Here the CDR3 DNA reads TGTGCCAGCAGCTTGGGCAGGGGGTCCTCTGGGGCCAACGTCCTGACTTTC. This translates into CASSLGRGSSGANVLTF.